The T cell receptor beta chain described here comes from a study of T cell responses to AZD1222 COVID-19 vaccine. Regarding the study as a whole: Regions 160-218 and 743-854 held dominance among vaccine-associated CD4 TCRs, which spanned spike. Possibly, clonal diversity was underestimated; donors were largely white British and included more females.

A note on this clone: What it binds is not known.

TCRdb's table, derived via immunoSEQ multiplex PCR, lists solely in-frame clones and lacks some. The profile covers fewer than 200,000 clones, with more than 80% appearing a single time and 5% to 7% taken by the ten largest. The J segment lost 9 bases and the V segment lost 10 bases, leaving 10 bases of the junction unmatched. CDR1 is LNHDA, CDR2 SQIVND, per germline (reference sequence). The CDR3 covers 14 residues. The chain carries TRBV19 and TRBJ1-6, with 9 bases matching TRBD1. This clonotype was sampled from an adult in good health. The sample here was peripheral blood, taken on day 0 of AZD1222 vaccination. The CDR3 is CATTPGQGGSPLHF. The CDR3 coding sequence is TGTGCCACAACTCCGGGACAGGGAGGTTCACCCCTCCACTTT.